This TCR beta chain was identified during a study of blood T cell repertoires in COVID-19. Sequenced by immunoSEQ multiplex PCR; TCRdb stores in-frame clones only, minus some. The top ten clones hold 15% to 20% of a sample with more than 45,000 clones, about 90% of them seen once. This clone was counted a few times. V lost 5 bases to trimming and J lost 4 bases, with 8 bases between them. The CDR3 extends over 12 amino acids. From germline, CDR1 is SEHNR and CDR2 FQNEAQ (reference sequence). The V gene is TRBV7-9, the J gene TRBJ1-1, with D unresolved. Sequenced sample: peripheral blood. This sequence was found in a human donor with active COVID-19. The donor label of this sample is uncertain. Here the CDR3 DNA reads TGTGCCAGCAGCACGGGTGTCACTGAAGCTTTCTTT. It codes for CASSTGVTEAFF.